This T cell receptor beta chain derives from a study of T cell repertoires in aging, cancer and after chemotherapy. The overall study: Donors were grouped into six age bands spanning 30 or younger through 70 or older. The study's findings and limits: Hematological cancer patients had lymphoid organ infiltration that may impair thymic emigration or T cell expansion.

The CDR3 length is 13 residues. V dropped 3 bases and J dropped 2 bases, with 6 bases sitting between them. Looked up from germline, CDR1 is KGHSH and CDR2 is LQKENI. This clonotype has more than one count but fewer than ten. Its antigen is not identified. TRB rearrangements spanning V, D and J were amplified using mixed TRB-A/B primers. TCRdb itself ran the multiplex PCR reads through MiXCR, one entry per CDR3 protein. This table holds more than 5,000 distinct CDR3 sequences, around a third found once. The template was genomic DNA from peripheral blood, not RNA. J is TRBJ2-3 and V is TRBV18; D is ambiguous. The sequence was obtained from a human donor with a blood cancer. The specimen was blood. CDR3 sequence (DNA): TGTGCCAGCTCACCTAGTTTCACAGATACGCAGTATTTT. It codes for CASSPSFTDTQYF.